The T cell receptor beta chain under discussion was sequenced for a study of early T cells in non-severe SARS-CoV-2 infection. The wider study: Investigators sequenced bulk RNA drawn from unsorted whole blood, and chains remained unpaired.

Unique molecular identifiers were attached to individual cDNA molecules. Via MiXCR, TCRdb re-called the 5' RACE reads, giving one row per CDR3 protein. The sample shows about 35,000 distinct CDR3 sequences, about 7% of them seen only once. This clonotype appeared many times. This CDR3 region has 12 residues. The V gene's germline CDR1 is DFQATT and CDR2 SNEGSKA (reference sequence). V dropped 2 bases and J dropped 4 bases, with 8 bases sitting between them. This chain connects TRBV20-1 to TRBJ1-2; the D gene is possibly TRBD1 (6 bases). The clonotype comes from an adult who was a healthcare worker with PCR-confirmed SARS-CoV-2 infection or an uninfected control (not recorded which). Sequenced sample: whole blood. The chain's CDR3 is CSARRTVYGYTF. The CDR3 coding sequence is TGCAGTGCTAGACGGACAGTCTATGGCTACACCTTC.